This entry lists 2 T cell receptor beta chains sequenced from one sample in a study of T cell clonality in common variable immunodeficiency. Assay used: immunoSEQ multiplex PCR; TCRdb lists only in-frame clones, some missing. There are more than 20,000 clones in the sample, none observed a single time. Study-level results: Common variable immunodeficiency TCR beta sequences reportedly had fewer deletions and N-nucleotide insertions.

Antigen specificity for these receptors is unknown. Sequencing was carried out using peripheral blood mononuclear cells. The receptors were gathered from a human donor with common variable immunodeficiency.

This clone was observed a few times. The read terminates 3 residues ahead of where the CDR3 ends, so the germline J gene completes it. V and J are TRBV7-2 and TRBJ2-5; TRBD2 might be the D (6 bases). The V end was cut by 3 bases, the J end by 0 bases, with 8 bases between. Germline CDR1 SGHTA, CDR2 FQGNSA. The CDR3 covers 14 residues. The CDR3 DNA, read in part, is TGTGCCAGCAGCTTGGCGGGGAACCAAGAGACC. Protein sequence: CASSLAGNQET. The complete CDR3 sequence is CASSLAGNQETQYF.

This clone was observed many times. The read terminates 3 residues before the CDR3 end, so the remaining end is supplied by the germline J gene. J is TRBJ1-3 and V is TRBV2; tentative D call: TRBD1 (5 bases). The length of the CDR3 is 13 residues. V gave up 6 bases and J gave up 4 bases, with 10 bases separating them. Germline V lookup: CDR1 SNHLY, CDR2 FYNNEI. Here the CDR3 reads CASSQGGGNTIYF. The CDR3 DNA, read in part, is TGTGCCAGCAGCCAGGGCGGCGGAAACACC.